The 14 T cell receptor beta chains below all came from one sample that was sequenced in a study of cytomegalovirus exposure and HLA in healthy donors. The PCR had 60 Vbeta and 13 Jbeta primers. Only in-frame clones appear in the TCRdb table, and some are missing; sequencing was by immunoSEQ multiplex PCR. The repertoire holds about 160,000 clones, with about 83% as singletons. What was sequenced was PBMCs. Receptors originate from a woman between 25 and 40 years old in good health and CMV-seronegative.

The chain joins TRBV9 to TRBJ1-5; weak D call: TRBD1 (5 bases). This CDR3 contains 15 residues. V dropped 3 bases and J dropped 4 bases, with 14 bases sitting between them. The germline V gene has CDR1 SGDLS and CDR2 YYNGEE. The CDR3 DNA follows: TGTGCCAGCAGCGGCCAGGGAGGAGTAAATCAGCCCCAGCATTTT. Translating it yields CASSGQGGVNQPQHF.

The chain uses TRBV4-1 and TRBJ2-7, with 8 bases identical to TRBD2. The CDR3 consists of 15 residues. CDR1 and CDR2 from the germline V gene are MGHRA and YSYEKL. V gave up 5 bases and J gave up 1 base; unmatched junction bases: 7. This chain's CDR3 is CASSTTGTRSYEQYF. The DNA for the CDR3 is TGCGCCAGCAGCACGACCGGGACTAGATCCTACGAGCAGTACTTC.

CDR3 residues: CASRGQPSTDTQYF. The CDR3 bases are TGTGCCAGCAGAGGACAGCCGAGCACAGATACGCAGTATTTT. The gene calls are TRBV2 and TRBJ2-3; tentatively, D is TRBD1 (6 bases). Germline V gene data show CDR1 as SNHLY and CDR2 as FYNNEI. CDR3 size: 14 residues. Trimming removed 6 bases at V and 0 bases at J, with 10 bases between.

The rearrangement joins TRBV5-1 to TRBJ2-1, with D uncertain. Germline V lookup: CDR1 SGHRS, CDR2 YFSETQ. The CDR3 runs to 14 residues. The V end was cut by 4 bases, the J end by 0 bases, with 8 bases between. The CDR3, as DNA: TGCGCCAGCAGCCCGTCTACCTCCTACAATGAGCAGTTCTTC. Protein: CASSPSTSYNEQFF.

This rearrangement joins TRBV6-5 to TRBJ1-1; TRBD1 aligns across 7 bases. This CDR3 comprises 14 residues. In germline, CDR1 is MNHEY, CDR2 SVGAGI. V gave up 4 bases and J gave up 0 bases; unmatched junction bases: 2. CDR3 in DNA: TGTGCCAGCAGTTTGGGACAGCTGAACACTGAAGCTTTCTTT. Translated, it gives CASSLGQLNTEAFF.

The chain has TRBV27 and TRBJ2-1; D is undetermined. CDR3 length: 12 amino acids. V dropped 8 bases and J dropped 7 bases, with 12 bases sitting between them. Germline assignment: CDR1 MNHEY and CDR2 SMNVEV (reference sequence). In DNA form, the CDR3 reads TGTGCCAGCGCCCTAGTTGGGAATGAGCAGTTCTTC. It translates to CASALVGNEQFF.

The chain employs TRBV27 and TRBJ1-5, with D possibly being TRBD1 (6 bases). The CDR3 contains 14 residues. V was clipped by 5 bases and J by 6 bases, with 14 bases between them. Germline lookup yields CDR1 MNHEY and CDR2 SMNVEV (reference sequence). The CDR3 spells CASSPTGFSQPQHF. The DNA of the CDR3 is TGTGCCAGCAGTCCCACAGGGTTTAGTCAGCCCCAGCATTTT.

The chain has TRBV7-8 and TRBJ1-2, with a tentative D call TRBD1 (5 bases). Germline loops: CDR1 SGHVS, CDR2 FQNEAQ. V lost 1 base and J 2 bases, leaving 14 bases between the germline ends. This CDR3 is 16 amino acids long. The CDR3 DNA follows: TGTGCCAGCAGCTTAGGACTTGTGGGGCTGAACTATGGCTACACCTTC. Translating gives CASSLGLVGLNYGYTF.

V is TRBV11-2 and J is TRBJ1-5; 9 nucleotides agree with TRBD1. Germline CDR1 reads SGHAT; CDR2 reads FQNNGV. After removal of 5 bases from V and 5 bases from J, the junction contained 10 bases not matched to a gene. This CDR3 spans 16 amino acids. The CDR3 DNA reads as TGTGCCAGCAGCCCAAGGACAGGGGAGAAATATCAGCCCCAGCATTTT. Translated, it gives CASSPRTGEKYQPQHF.

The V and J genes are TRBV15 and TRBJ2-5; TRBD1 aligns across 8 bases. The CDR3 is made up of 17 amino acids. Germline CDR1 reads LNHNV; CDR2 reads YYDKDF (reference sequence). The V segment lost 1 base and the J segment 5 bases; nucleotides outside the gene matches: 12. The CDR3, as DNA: TGTGCCACCAGCAGAGTAGAACTCGACAGGGGTGGGGAGACCCAGTACTTC. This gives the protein CATSRVELDRGGETQYF.

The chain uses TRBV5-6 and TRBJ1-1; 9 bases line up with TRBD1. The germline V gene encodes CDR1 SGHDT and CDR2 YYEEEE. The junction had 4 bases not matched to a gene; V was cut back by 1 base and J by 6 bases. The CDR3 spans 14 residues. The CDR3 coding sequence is TGTGCCAGCAGCTTGCGGACAGGGGCAGCTGAAGCTTTCTTT. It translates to CASSLRTGAAEAFF.

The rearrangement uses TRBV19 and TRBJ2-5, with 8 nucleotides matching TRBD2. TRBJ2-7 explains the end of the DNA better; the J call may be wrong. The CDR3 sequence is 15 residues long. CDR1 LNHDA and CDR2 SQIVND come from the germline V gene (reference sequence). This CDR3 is CASSSGSSGSYEQYF. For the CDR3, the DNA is TGTGCCAGTAGTAGTGGGTCTAGCGGGTCCTACGAGCAGTACTTC.

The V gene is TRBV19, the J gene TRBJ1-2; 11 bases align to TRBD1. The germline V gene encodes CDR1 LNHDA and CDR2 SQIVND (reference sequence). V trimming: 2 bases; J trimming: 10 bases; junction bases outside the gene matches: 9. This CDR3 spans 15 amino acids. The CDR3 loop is CASSILIGQGANYTF. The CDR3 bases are TGTGCCAGTAGTATACTAATAGGACAGGGGGCGAACTACACCTTC.

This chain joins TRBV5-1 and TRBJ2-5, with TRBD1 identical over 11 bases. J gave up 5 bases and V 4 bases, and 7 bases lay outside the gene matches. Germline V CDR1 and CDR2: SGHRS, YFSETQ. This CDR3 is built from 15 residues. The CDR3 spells CASSPRDRGLETQYF. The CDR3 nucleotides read TGCGCCAGCAGCCCTCGGGACAGGGGGTTGGAGACCCAGTACTTC.